This TCR beta chain was identified in a study of blood T cell repertoires in COVID-19. Across the study: Sites in the United States, Italy and Spain provided acute and convalescent COVID-19 samples. Sources were T cells, B-cell-depleted T cells, or PBMCs; the material itself was cDNA or gDNA.

The CDR3 totals 17 residues. V lost 5 bases, J lost 6 bases, and 15 bases stayed unmatched. Germline lookup yields CDR1 MNHNY and CDR2 SVGAGI (reference sequence). Authors' methods: Amplifying reference gene primers gave estimates of nucleated cell counts. Method: immunoSEQ multiplex PCR; TCRdb's copy keeps in-frame clones and lacks some. V, J and clone size derive from that table, while D and trimming were established from the DNA sequence. In the table there are 40,000 to 50,000 clones, approximately 86% of which are singletons. Sample: peripheral blood. The clonotype originates from a woman older than 75 with acute or convalescent COVID-19. The chain couples TRBV6-6 to TRBJ2-7, with 11 bases aligning to TRBD1. The CDR3 DNA sequence: TGTGCCAGCAGTCCATCGAGGACAGGGGGCGCGAGAGGCGAGCAGTACTTC. As protein: CASSPSRTGGARGEQYF.